The present TCR beta chain was sequenced within a study of neurological immune-mediated disorders (dated by TCRdb to between 2018 and 2021). Some background on the complete study: Peripheral blood TCR-beta repertoires from HTLV-I-associated myelopathy (HAM/TSP) patients, multiple sclerosis patients and healthy controls were compared by UMI-based sequencing. Alongside PBMC samples, the set of about 100 TCR-beta libraries contained longitudinal samples, technical triplicates, and paired CD4+ and CD8+ T-cell subsets that had been sorted. The cohort included 60 to 70 subjects: roughly 14 with HAM/TSP, some 35 with multiple sclerosis, and some 20 healthy controls. Each longitudinal HAM/TSP and healthy donor was sampled at 3 time-points spaced at about 3-45 month intervals. The investigation overall reported the following: Expanded clones from different subjects shared no identical CDR3 amino acid sequences, which suggests that TCR-beta repertoires were private in all groups. TCR clonal expansion was greatest in HAM/TSP patients and smallest in MS patients, who ranked below even healthy controls.

In its sample, this clonotype was seen many times. The antigen it binds to is not known. No much larger clonotype is one base removed from it; base qualities were not supplied. As encoded in the germline V gene, CDR1 is SGHDT while CDR2 is YYEEEE. V ends up 2 bases short and J 9 bases short, with an unmatched junction base count of 11. The CDR3 runs 15 residues from the cysteine to the phenylalanine. Just the 45-base CDR3 DNA is kept, in frame starting at base 1. cDNA synthesis used template-switch 5'RACE with a primer carrying a 10-nucleotide random unique molecular identifier tagging each TCR transcript. Every sequencing run yielded over 180 million TCR-beta sequences covering 15-18 subjects. The RNeasy kit was used to extract total RNA. Using the KAPA Real-time Library Amplification kit, TCR-beta VDJ regions were amplified with primers for the TCR constant region and the 5'RACE anchor. A first PCR added sample indexes and Illumina adaptors, and a second PCR then raised library yield. After purification with Ampure beads, the TCR product of roughly 650 bp was size-selected on a 2% E-gel SizeSelection system. Before pooling, library quality was checked on a Bioanalyzer, concentration was measured with Qubit, and libraries were quantified with the Kapa Library Quantification kit. An Illumina HiSeq 2500 was used to sequence the libraries paired-end at 2 x 150 bp. To increase sequence diversity, roughly 24-32% phiX was spiked into each library pool. Regarding the original processing steps: Quality-filtered reads were processed with the UMI-based MiGEC pipeline, and over 85% of raw TCR sequences were removed by the MiGEC pipeline during error correction. VDJ genes were aligned to IMGT germline references, and clonotypes were defined by unique CDR3 amino acid sequence plus V-J genes. Clonal expansion, Shannon diversity and CDR3 relatedness were evaluated with VDJtools (CalcPairwiseDistances, ClusterSamples), while phylogenetic trees were built in CLCbio workbench. Using coefficient-of-variation modelling across technical triplicates, the study counted a clone as expanded if it had at least 8 unique UMIs. The public reads were quality trimmed at Q25 with fastp and then assembled into clones with MiXCR by TCRdb, keeping productive beta chains. Merged by CDR3 protein, the rows form single entries marked with the most common genes and DNA. The V and J calls follow TCRdb's processing rather than the paper's. The sample has some 43,000 distinct CDR3 sequences on record, roughly 13% of them singletons. The ten largest clones represent approximately 9% of the sample.

The sample's time point label, decoded: longitudinal time-point 3. For unsorted PBMC libraries, 2 million PBMCs were used after storage in RNAlater at -80 degrees C until RNA extraction. Peripheral blood was subjected to Ficoll-Hypaque density gradient centrifugation to isolate PBMCs, which were then cryopreserved in liquid nitrogen. Sequencing was done on a sample of PBMCs. The sequence links TRBV5-6 to TRBJ2-3, with 8 bases matching TRBD2. This TCR was recovered from a male donor with HTLV-1-associated myelopathy (HAM/TSP). The CDR3 region: CASSFLTGGAGTQYF. The DNA is as follows: TGTGCCAGCAGCTTTCTGACCGGGGGGGCCGGCACGCAGTATTTT.